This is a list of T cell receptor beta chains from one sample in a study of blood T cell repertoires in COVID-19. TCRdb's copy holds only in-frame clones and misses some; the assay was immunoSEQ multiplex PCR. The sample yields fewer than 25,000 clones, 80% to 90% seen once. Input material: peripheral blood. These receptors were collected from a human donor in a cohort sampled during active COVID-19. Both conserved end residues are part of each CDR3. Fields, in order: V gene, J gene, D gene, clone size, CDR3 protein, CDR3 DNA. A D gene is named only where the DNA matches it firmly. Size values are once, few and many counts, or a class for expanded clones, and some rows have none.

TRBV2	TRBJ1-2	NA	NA	CASRAEGGYGYTF	TGTGCCAGCAGAGCGGAAGGTGGCTATGGCTACACCTTC
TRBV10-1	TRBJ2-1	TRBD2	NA	CASSPSGRGYEQFF	TGCGCCAGCAGTCCTAGCGGGAGGGGGTATGAGCAGTTCTTC
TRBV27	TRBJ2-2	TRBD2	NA	CASRGPINLAGGPTGELFF	TGTGCCAGCAGGGGGCCCATAAATCTAGCGGGAGGGCCAACCGGGGAGCTGTTTTTT
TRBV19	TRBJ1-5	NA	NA	CASSPHLGQTPNQPQHF	TGTGCCAGTAGTCCTCATCTCGGACAGACCCCCAATCAGCCCCAGCATTTT
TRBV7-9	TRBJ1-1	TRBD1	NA	CASSPSGGRLDTEAFF	TGTGCCAGCAGCCCTTCAGGGGGGAGACTCGACACTGAAGCTTTCTTT
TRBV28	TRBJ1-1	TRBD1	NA	CASTKGQGKTEAFF	TGTGCCAGCACCAAAGGACAGGGGAAGACTGAAGCTTTCTTT
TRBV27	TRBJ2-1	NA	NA	CASSFTGLNEQFF	TGTGCCAGCAGTTTCACGGGATTAAATGAGCAGTTCTTC
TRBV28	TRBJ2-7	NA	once	CASSLRDFYEQYF	TGTGCCAGCAGTTTAAGGGACTTCTACGAGCAGTACTTC
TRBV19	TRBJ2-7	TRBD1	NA	CASSMAQGSYEQYF	TGTGCCAGTAGTATGGCACAGGGGTCCTACGAGCAGTACTTC
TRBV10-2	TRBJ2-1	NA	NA	CASSESGRENYNEQFF	TGCGCCAGCAGTGAGTCGGGGCGGGAAAACTACAATGAGCAGTTCTTC
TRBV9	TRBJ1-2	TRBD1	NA	CASSVADRGSDYGYTF	TGTGCCAGCAGCGTAGCCGACAGGGGGTCGGACTATGGCTACACCTTC
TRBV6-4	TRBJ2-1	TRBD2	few	CASSEIAGGPNNEQFF	TGTGCCAGCAGTGAGATTGCGGGAGGGCCTAACAATGAGCAGTTCTTC
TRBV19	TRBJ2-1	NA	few	CASSGREYNEQFF	TGTGCCAGTAGCGGGAGAGAATACAATGAGCAGTTCTTC
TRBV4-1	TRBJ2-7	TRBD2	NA	CASSQASSGSRVYEQYF	TGCGCCAGCAGCCAAGCCTCTAGCGGGAGCCGAGTCTACGAGCAGTACTTC
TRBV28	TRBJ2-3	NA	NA	CASSLSTDTQYF	TGTGCCAGCAGTCTTAGCACAGATACGCAGTATTTT
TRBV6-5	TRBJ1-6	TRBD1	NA	CASTYSGTGTSPLHF	TGTGCCAGCACCTATTCGGGGACAGGTACTTCACCCCTCCACTTT
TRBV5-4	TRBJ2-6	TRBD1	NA	CASSLGQGRSGANVLTF	TGTGCCAGCAGCCTTGGACAGGGTAGATCTGGGGCCAACGTCCTGACTTTC
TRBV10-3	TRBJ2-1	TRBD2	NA	CATTVAGEGSGEQFF	TGTGCCACCACAGTAGCGGGAGAGGGCTCCGGTGAGCAGTTCTTC
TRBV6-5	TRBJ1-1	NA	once	CASSSPSGATEAFF	TGTGCCAGCAGTTCCCCGAGCGGTGCCACTGAAGCTTTCTTT
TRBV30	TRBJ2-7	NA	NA	CAWSRSGNEQYF	TGTGCCTGGAGCCGGAGTGGTAACGAGCAGTACTTC
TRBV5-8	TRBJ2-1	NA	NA	CASSHLTSGKTYNEQFF	TGTGCCAGCAGCCATCTGACCAGCGGTAAAACCTACAATGAGCAGTTCTTC
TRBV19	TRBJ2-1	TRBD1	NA	CASSIQDRGYNEQFF	TGTGCCAGTAGTATTCAGGACAGGGGCTACAATGAGCAGTTCTTC
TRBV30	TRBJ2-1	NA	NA	CAWSGLGWDEQFF	TGTGCCTGGAGTGGTCTAGGATGGGATGAGCAGTTCTTC